Presented here are 5 T cell receptor beta chains from one specimen sequenced in a study of T cells in Graves' hyperthyroidism and ophthalmopathy. Regions amplified from RNA transcripts were the TCR beta CDR3 regions. Initially, a first-round RT-PCR of the TCR CDR3 employed the HTBI primer set. One entry per CDR3 protein results from TCRdb running MiXCR on the multiplex PCR reads. The table records around 700,000 distinct CDR3 sequences, under 45% of them present only once. Input material: blood. The source of these receptors is a woman aged 40 to 50 with Graves' hyperthyroidism.

This clonotype was detected a few times. This sequence joins TRBV20-1 and TRBJ1-4; 8 bases are a match to TRBD1. Germline V CDR1 and CDR2: DFQATT, SNEGSKA (reference sequence). This CDR3 has 12 amino acids. Trimming took 7 bases from V and 8 from J; bases not matched to a gene: 6. The CDR3 region is CSGQGAEEKLFF. CDR3 DNA sequence: TGCAGTGGGCAGGGGGCTGAAGAAAAACTGTTTTTT.

This clonotype was seen only a few times. This chain connects TRBV7-2 to TRBJ2-7, with D possibly being TRBD1 (6 bases). The ends were cut back, 6 bases at V and 2 bases at J, with 17 bases in the middle. The CDR3 runs to 15 residues. Germline values: CDR1 SGHTA, CDR2 FQGNSA. The CDR3 DNA is TGTGCCAGCAGAGAAGAGGGGCAGGGGACCTACGAGCAGTACTTC. Its translation is CASREEGQGTYEQYF. The full variable domain, in which reference TRBV7-2 and TRBJ2-7 provide the parts outside the CDR3, is GAGVSQSPSNKVTEKGKDVELRCDPISGHTALYWYRQSLGQGLEFLIYFQGNSAPDKSGLPSDRFSAERTGGSVSTLTIQRTQQEDSAVYLCASREEGQGTYEQYFGPGTRLTVT.

This sequence joins TRBV19 and TRBJ2-7, with 10 bases aligning to TRBD2. The J call is uncertain, as TRBJ2-1 better fits the DNA end. The CDR3 is 11 amino acids. CDR1 is LNHDA, CDR2 SQIVND, per germline (reference sequence). For the CDR3, the DNA is TGTGCCAGCCAGCGGGAGGGTGAGCAGTTCTTC. Translating gives CASQREGEQFF.

On this clonotype: A much larger clone differs from this one at a single base, so this may be a read error. The chain carries TRBV19 and TRBJ2-7; D might be TRBD1 (5 bases). Germline assignment: CDR1 LNHDA and CDR2 SQIVND (reference sequence). The CDR3 extends over 17 amino acids. In DNA form, the CDR3 reads TGTGCCAGTAGTACCAGACTGACAGATCCTCCTTCCTACGCGCAGTACTTC. Amino acids: CASSTRLTDPPSYAQYF. Supplemented by reference TRBV19 and TRBJ2-7, the full variable domain reads DGGITQSPKYLFRKEGQNVTLSCEQNLNHDAMYWYRQDPGQGLRLIYYSQIVNDFQKGDIAEGYSVSREKKESFPLTVTSAQKNPTAFYLCASSTRLTDPPSYAQYFGPGTRLTVT.

Only a few counts were recorded for this clonotype. The chain is built from TRBV6-5 and TRBJ1-2, with TRBD1 identical over 10 bases. V was pared by 5 bases and J by 7 bases, with 10 bases of the junction left unmatched. This CDR3 comprises 15 residues. Germline-derived CDR1 and CDR2 are MNHEY and SVGAGI. The CDR3 coding sequence is TGTGCCAGCAGTGCCAATCCCGGGACAGGGGCTGGCTACACCTTC. Protein product: CASSANPGTGAGYTF.